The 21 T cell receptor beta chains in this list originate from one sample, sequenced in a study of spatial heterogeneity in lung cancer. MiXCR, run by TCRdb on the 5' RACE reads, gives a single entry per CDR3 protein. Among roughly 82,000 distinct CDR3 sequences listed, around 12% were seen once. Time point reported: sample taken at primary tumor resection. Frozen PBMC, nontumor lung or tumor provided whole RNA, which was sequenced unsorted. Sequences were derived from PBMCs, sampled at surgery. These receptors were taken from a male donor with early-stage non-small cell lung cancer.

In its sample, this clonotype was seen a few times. This CDR3 is CASSLTGTSYEQYF. The CDR3 DNA is TGTGCCAGCAGCTTAACGGGGACCTCCTACGAGCAGTACTTC. This chain links TRBV7-8 with TRBJ2-7, with D perhaps matching TRBD1 or TRBD2 (5 bases each). The CDR3 covers 14 residues. V lost 2 bases, J lost 0 bases, and 8 bases lay in between. In germline, CDR1 is SGHVS, CDR2 FQNEAQ.

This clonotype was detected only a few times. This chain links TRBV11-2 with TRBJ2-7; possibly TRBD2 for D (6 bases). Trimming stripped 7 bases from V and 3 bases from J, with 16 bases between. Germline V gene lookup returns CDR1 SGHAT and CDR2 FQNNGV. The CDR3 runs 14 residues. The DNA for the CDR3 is TGTGCCAGCACGCAACTAGCAGCGAGCTACGAGCAGTACTTC. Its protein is CASTQLAASYEQYF.

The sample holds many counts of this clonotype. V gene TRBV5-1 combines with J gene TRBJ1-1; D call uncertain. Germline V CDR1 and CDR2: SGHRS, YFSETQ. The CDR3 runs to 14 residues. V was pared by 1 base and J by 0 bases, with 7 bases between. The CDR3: CASSLTAMNTEAFF. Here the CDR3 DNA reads TGCGCCAGCAGCTTGACAGCGATGAACACTGAAGCTTTCTTT.

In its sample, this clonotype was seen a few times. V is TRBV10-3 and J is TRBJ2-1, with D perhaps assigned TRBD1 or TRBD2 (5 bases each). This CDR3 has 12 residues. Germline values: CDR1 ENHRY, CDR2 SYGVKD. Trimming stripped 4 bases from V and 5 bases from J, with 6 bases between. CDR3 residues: CAISVGDNEQFF. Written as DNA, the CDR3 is TGTGCCATCAGTGTGGGGGACAATGAGCAGTTCTTC.

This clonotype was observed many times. The DNA of the CDR3 is TGTGCCAGCAGCTCCCCGCCCGGAACCCAGTACTTC. It translates to CASSSPPGTQYF. The chain combines TRBV7-3 with TRBJ2-5; D is ambiguous. The CDR3 consists of 12 residues. V was clipped by 4 bases and J by 8 bases, with 11 bases between them. CDR1 and CDR2 from the germline V gene are SGHTA and FQGTGA.

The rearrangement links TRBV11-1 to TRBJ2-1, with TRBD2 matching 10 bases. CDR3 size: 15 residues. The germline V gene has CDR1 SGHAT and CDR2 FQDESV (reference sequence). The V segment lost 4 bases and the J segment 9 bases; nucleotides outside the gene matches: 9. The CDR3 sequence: CASSYQRGGLSEQFF. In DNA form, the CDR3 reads TGTGCCAGCAGCTACCAGCGGGGGGGCTTAAGTGAGCAGTTCTTC.

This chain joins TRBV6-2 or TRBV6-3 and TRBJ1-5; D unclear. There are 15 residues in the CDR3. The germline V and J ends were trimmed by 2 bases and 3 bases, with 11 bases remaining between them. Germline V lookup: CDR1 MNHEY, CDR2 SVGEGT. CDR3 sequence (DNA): TGTGCCAGCAGTTACGGCGGGGTCAACAATCAGCCCCAGCATTTT. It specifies CASSYGGVNNQPQHF.

The CDR3 bases are TGTGCCACCAGCGGGACTAGCGGGATCAATGAGCAGTTCTTC. It codes for CATSGTSGINEQFF. The chain uses TRBV15 and TRBJ2-1, with 13 nucleotides matching TRBD2. This CDR3 contains 14 residues. The trim removed 5 bases at V and 6 bases at J, leaving 1 base unmatched. Germline CDR1 is LNHNV and CDR2 is YYDKDF (reference sequence). The variable domain in full, completed from reference TRBV15 and TRBJ2-1, reads DAMVIQNPRYQVTQFGKPVTLSCSQTLNHNVMYWYQQKSSQAPKLLFHYYDKDFNNEADTPDNFQSRRPNTSFCFLDIRSPGLGDTAMYLCATSGTSGINEQFFGPGTRLTVL.

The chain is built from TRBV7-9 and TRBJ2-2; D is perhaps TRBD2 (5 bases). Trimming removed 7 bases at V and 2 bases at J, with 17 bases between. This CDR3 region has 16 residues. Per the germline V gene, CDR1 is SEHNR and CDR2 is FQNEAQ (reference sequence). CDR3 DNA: TGTGCCAGCACCTCGGAGGTCTACCTTAACACCGGGGAGCTGTTTTTT. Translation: CASTSEVYLNTGELFF.

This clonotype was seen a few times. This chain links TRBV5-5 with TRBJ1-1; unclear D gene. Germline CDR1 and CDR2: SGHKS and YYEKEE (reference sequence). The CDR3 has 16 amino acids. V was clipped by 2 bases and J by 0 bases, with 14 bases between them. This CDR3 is CASSFAGGQVNTEAFF. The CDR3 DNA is TGTGCCAGCAGCTTTGCGGGTGGTCAGGTGAACACTGAAGCTTTCTTT.

The CDR3 is CASTERAGGATDTQYF. The DNA of the CDR3 is TGTGCCAGCACCGAAAGGGCAGGGGGCGCGACAGATACGCAGTATTTT. The J gene is TRBJ2-3, the V gene TRBV6-6; 8 bases map to TRBD1. With 7 bases clipped from V and 3 bases from J, the junction kept 12 bases outside the gene matches. Germline loops: CDR1 MNHNY, CDR2 SVGAGI (reference sequence). There are 16 residues in the CDR3.

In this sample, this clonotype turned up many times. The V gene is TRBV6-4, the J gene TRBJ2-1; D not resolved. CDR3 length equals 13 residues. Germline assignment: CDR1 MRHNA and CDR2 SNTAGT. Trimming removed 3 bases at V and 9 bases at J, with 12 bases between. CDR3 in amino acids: CASSEGFESEQFF. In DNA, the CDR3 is TGTGCCAGCAGTGAAGGGTTTGAAAGTGAGCAGTTCTTC.

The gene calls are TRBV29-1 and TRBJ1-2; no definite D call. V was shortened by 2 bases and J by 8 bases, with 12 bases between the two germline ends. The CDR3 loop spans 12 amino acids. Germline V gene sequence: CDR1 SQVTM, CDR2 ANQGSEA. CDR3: CSVEIVVEGYTF. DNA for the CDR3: TGCAGCGTTGAAATTGTGGTGGAGGGCTACACCTTC.

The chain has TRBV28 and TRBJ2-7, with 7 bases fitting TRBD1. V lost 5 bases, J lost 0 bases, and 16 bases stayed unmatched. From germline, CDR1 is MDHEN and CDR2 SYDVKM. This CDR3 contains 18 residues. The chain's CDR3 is CASSDLDRISFTSYEQYF. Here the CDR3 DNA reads TGTGCCAGCAGTGACCTGGACAGGATTTCTTTTACCTCCTACGAGCAGTACTTC.

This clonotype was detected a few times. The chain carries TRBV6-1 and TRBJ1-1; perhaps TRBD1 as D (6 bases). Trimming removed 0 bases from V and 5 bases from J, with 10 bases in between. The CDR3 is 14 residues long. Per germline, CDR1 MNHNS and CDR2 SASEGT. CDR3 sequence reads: CASSEAEGETEAFF. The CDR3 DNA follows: TGTGCCAGCAGTGAAGCGGAGGGGGAAACTGAAGCTTTCTTT.

The CDR3 protein is CASSWGQGRITEAFF. The CDR3 bases are TGCGCCAGCAGCTGGGGACAGGGAAGGATCACTGAAGCTTTCTTT. This chain connects TRBV5-1 to TRBJ1-1; 9 bases are shared with TRBD1. V shed 3 bases, J shed 4 bases, and the junction held 7 bases outside the gene matches. This CDR3 contains 15 residues. The germline gives CDR1 SGHRS, CDR2 YFSETQ.

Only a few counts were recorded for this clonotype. The CDR3 is CASSPQDGSFQYF. The DNA for the CDR3 is TGTGCCAGCAGCCCTCAGGACGGGTCGTTTCAGTACTTC. The chain links TRBV12-3 or TRBV12-4 to TRBJ2-4; D call uncertain. This CDR3 contains 13 residues. V lost 6 bases to trimming and J lost 11 bases, with 17 bases between them.

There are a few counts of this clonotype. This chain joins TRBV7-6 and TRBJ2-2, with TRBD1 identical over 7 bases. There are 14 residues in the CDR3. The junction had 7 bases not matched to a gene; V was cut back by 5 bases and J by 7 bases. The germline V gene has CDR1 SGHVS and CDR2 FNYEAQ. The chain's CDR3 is CASSGQARGGELFF. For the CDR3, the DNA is TGTGCCAGCAGCGGACAGGCTCGGGGCGGGGAGCTGTTTTTT.

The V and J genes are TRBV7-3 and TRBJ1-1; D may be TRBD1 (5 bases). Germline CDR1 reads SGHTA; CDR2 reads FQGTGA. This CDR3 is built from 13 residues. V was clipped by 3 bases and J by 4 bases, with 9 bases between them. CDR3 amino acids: CASSLSGFTEAFF. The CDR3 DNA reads TGTGCCAGCAGCTTGTCAGGGTTCACTGAAGCTTTCTTT.

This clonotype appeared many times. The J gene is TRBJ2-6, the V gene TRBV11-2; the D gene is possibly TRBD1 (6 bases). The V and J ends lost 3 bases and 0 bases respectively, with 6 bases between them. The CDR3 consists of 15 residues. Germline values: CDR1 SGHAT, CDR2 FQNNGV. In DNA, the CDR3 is TGTGCCAGCAGCTTGACAGGCTCTGGGGCCAACGTCCTGACTTTC. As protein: CASSLTGSGANVLTF. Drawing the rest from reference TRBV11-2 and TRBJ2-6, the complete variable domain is EAGVAQSPRYKIIEKRQSVAFWCNPISGHATLYWYQQILGQGPKLLIQFQNNGVVDDSQLPKDRFSAERLKGVDSTLKIQPAKLEDSAVYLCASSLTGSGANVLTFGAGSRLTVL.

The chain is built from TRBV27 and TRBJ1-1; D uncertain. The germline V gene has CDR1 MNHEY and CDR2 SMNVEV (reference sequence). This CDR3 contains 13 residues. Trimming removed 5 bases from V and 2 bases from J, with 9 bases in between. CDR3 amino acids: CASSVSPNTEAFF. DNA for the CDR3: TGTGCCAGCAGTGTTTCGCCCAACACTGAAGCTTTCTTT.